The 5 T cell receptor beta chains in this list originate from one sample, sequenced in a study of CD8 T cells in ankylosing spondylitis. TCRdb reprocessed the 5' RACE reads with MiXCR, giving one entry per CDR3 protein. The sample has 25,000 to 35,000 distinct CDR3 sequences; around 7.2% are singletons. The specimen sequenced was blood, either unsorted or a sorted T cell fraction (not recorded which). The receptor set was obtained from a male donor with ankylosing spondylitis or in good health (not recorded which).

This clonotype was recorded many times. V usage is TRBV5-1 and J usage is TRBJ2-5, with 11 positions matching TRBD1. The germline CDR1 and CDR2 sequences are SGHRS and YFSETQ. V lost 0 bases to trimming and J lost 4 bases; unmatched junction nucleotides: 5. The CDR3 has 16 amino acids. Here the CDR3 DNA reads TGCGCCAGCAGCTTGGCCCGGACAGGGGGCGGAGAGACCCAGTACTTC. Its protein is CASSLARTGGGETQYF. Drawing the rest from reference TRBV5-1 and TRBJ2-5, the complete variable domain is KAGVTQTPRYLIKTRGQQVTLSCSPISGHRSVSWYQQTPGQGLQFLFEYFSETQRNKGNFPGRFSGRQFSNSRSEMNVSTLELGDSALYLCASSLARTGGGETQYFGPGTRLLVL.

This clonotype was found many times. The J gene is TRBJ1-4, the V gene TRBV5-1; no reliable D call. V dropped 0 bases and J dropped 7 bases, with 10 bases sitting between them. Germline values: CDR1 SGHRS, CDR2 YFSETQ. The CDR3 loop spans 14 amino acids. The CDR3, as DNA: TGCGCCAGCAGCTTGGGGCCTGAGGGTGAAAAACTGTTTTTT. Amino acid sequence: CASSLGPEGEKLFF. The variable domain in full, completed from reference TRBV5-1 and TRBJ1-4, reads KAGVTQTPRYLIKTRGQQVTLSCSPISGHRSVSWYQQTPGQGLQFLFEYFSETQRNKGNFPGRFSGRQFSNSRSEMNVSTLELGDSALYLCASSLGPEGEKLFFGSGTQLSVL.

This clonotype showed up many times. The chain combines TRBV3-1 with TRBJ2-3; 7 nucleotides line up with TRBD2. V shed 4 bases, J shed 9 bases, and the junction held 1 base outside the gene matches. The germline V gene has CDR1 LGHDT and CDR2 YNNKEL (reference sequence). The CDR3 sequence is 11 residues long. The CDR3 here is CASSLLATQYF. As DNA, the CDR3 is TGTGCCAGCAGCCTACTAGCGACGCAGTATTTT.

This clonotype was detected ten times or more. This chain uses TRBV29-1 with TRBJ2-5; D remains unclear. This CDR3 region has 12 residues. CDR1 and CDR2 (germline): SQVTM, ANQGSEA. V dropped 1 base and J dropped 5 bases, with 8 bases sitting between them. The CDR3 is CSVEGSSETQYF. The CDR3 DNA reads TGCAGCGTTGAAGGATCCTCGGAGACCCAGTACTTC.

This clonotype was detected a few times. In DNA, the CDR3 is TGTGCCAGCAGCTTCGATACGGGAGAAACAGAGACCCAGTACTTC. As protein: CASSFDTGETETQYF. This chain uses TRBV5-5 with TRBJ2-5; D is perhaps TRBD2 (6 bases). The germline V gene encodes CDR1 SGHKS and CDR2 YYEKEE (reference sequence). V was trimmed by 2 bases and J by 4 bases, leaving 15 bases between them. The CDR3 runs 15 residues.